These 23 T cell receptor beta chains were sequenced from one sample in a study of glioma-infiltrating T cells. Using RNA template, CDR3s of TCR alpha and beta were amplified with iRepertoire arm-PCR. TCRdb independently ran MiXCR on the multiplex PCR reads; one entry per CDR3 protein. Of roughly 200,000 distinct CDR3 sequences listed, 32% are singletons. Sequencing was done on a sample of glioma tissue, nonneoplastic brain tissue, or PBMCs (not recorded which). The receptors originated from a human donor with low-grade glioma or glioblastoma, undergoing nonglioma brain surgery, or in good health (not recorded which).

This chain joins TRBV3-1 and TRBJ1-2; D perhaps matches TRBD1 (6 bases). Trimming took off 0 bases at V and 6 bases at J, with 14 bases between the two ends. The CDR3 is 15 residues long. CDR1 is LGHDT, CDR2 YNNKEL, per germline (reference sequence). The chain's CDR3 is CASSQEKTGRDGYTF. CDR3 in DNA: TGTGCCAGCAGCCAAGAAAAAACAGGGCGCGATGGCTACACCTTC.

The chain combines TRBV4-3 with TRBJ1-2, with a tentative D call TRBD1 (6 bases). The CDR3 totals 20 residues. V was shortened by 0 bases and J by 5 bases, with 28 bases between the two germline ends. The V gene's germline CDR1 is LGHNA and CDR2 YSLEER. The CDR3 loop is CASSQEGNRDRYITRYGYTF. The CDR3 DNA sequence: TGCGCCAGCAGCCAAGAAGGGAACAGGGACCGGTATATTACGAGATATGGCTACACCTTC.

This clonotype was observed a single time. A much larger clone lies one base from this, so it may be a read error. The chain links TRBV7-3 to TRBJ1-1, with D possibly TRBD1 on 5 matching bases. Per germline, CDR1 SGHTA and CDR2 FQGTGA. The length of the CDR3 is 12 residues. For the CDR3, the DNA is TGTTCCAGCGGCCAGACGGGGGGTGATGCTTTCTTT. Protein: CSSGQTGGDAFF.

With regard to this clonotype: The conserved final phenylalanine or tryptophan is absent from the CDR3, which likely points to a read error. The chain recombines TRBV6-2 or TRBV6-3 with TRBJ2-5; D is perhaps TRBD2 (5 bases). From germline, CDR1 is MNHEY and CDR2 SVGEGT. V gave up 5 bases and J gave up 1 base, with 14 bases separating them. The CDR3 is made up of 15 amino acids. The CDR3 DNA reads as TGTGCCAGCAGTATGGCGAGGGTGTCCCAAGAGACCCAGTACCTC. It encodes CASSMARVSQETQYL.

This clonotype was recorded many times. The chain recombines TRBV20-1 with TRBJ2-3; D is unclear. The CDR3 spans 14 residues. Trimming removed 1 base at V and 1 base at J, with 9 bases between. Germline-derived CDR1 and CDR2 are DFQATT and SNEGSKA (reference sequence). The CDR3 protein is CSARVEIGTDTQYF. DNA for the CDR3: TGCAGTGCTAGAGTGGAGATCGGCACAGATACGCAGTATTTT.

There are a few counts of this clonotype. V and J are TRBV5-1 and TRBJ1-2, with D perhaps TRBD1 (6 bases). The germline V and J ends were trimmed by 2 bases and 2 bases, with 7 bases remaining between them. CDR3 length: 13 residues. In germline, CDR1 is SGHRS, CDR2 YFSETQ. The CDR3 DNA is TGCGCCAGCAGCTTTCAGGGGAACTATGGCTACACCTTC. Amino acids: CASSFQGNYGYTF.

This clonotype was recorded only once. The chain is built from TRBV10-3 and TRBJ1-5; 9 nucleotides match TRBD1. Per the germline V gene, CDR1 is ENHRY and CDR2 is SYGVKD. Germline trimming cut 1 base from V and 5 bases from J; bases unmatched to any gene: 6. CDR3 size: 16 residues. As DNA, the CDR3 is TGTGCCATCAGTGAGTTCCTGACAGGGGGAGATCAGCCCCAGCATTTT. Residues: CAISEFLTGGDQPQHF.

In this sample, this clonotype turned up many times. This chain joins TRBV15 and TRBJ1-2, with no clear D. The CDR3 spans 15 residues. The germline V gene encodes CDR1 LNHNV and CDR2 YYDKDF (reference sequence). Trimming stripped 1 base from V and 0 bases from J, with 9 bases between. For the CDR3, the DNA is TGTGCCACCAGCAGAGTACGGAATACTAACTATGGCTACACCTTC. Translated, it gives CATSRVRNTNYGYTF.

Many counts were recorded for this clonotype. The V and J genes are TRBV19 and TRBJ2-3, with 9 bases aligning to TRBD1. The CDR3 runs to 15 residues. V was pared by 7 bases and J by 2 bases, with 7 bases of the junction left unmatched. CDR1 is LNHDA, CDR2 SQIVND, per germline (reference sequence). The CDR3 sequence: CASKDRGGFTDTQYF. CDR3 in DNA: TGTGCCAGTAAGGACAGGGGCGGATTCACAGATACGCAGTATTTT.

With respect to this clonotype: A much bigger clone sits one base away, suggesting this may be a read error. The chain joins TRBV24-1 to TRBJ2-7; D remains unclear. Germline V gives CDR1 KGHDR, CDR2 SFDVKD. This CDR3 has 11 amino acids. The CDR3 nucleotides read TGTGCCACCAGTGCGGGCGGCGAGCAGCACTTC. Protein product: CATSAGGEQHF.

This clonotype showed up many times. This chain joins TRBV15 and TRBJ1-1; the D gene is possibly TRBD1 (6 bases). Germline values: CDR1 LNHNV, CDR2 YYDKDF (reference sequence). V lost 3 bases and J 0 bases, leaving 17 bases between the germline ends. CDR3 length: 17 amino acids. The CDR3, as DNA: TGTGCCACCAGCAGGGACAGTACCGGGGGGATGAACACTGAAGCTTTCTTT. This codes for CATSRDSTGGMNTEAFF.

A remark on this clonotype: The germline gene is not matched at one end of the junction; a read error may be the cause. The V gene is TRBV27, the J gene TRBJ1-5; the D is unclear. CDR3 length equals 15 residues. The germline CDR1 and CDR2 sequences are MNHEY and SMNVEV (reference sequence). For the CDR3, the DNA is TGTGCCAGCAGGGACGGGATAGACAATAATCAGCCCCAGAATTTT. It encodes CASRDGIDNNQPQNF.

This clonotype was recorded many times. At one boundary the junction diverges from the germline segment, which might be a read error. V usage is TRBV6-2 or TRBV6-3 and J usage is TRBJ1-1; D is possibly TRBD1 (5 bases). Per germline, CDR1 MNHEY and CDR2 SVGEGT. The CDR3 covers 14 residues. The CDR3 nucleotides are TGTGCCAGCAGTTATTGGGGCCTGAACACTGAAGCTTCCTTT. This sequence encodes CASSYWGLNTEASF.

The V and J genes are TRBV5-1 and TRBJ2-1; 14 bases line up with TRBD2. Germline lookup yields CDR1 SGHRS and CDR2 YFSETQ. V was pared by 2 bases and J by 8 bases, with 3 bases of the junction left unmatched. The CDR3 spans 15 residues. The CDR3 here is CASSFGTSGSDEQFF. For the CDR3, the DNA is TGCGCCAGCAGCTTCGGGACTAGCGGGAGCGATGAGCAGTTCTTC. The entire variable domain, with the rest obtained from reference TRBV5-1 and TRBJ2-1, is as follows: KAGVTQTPRYLIKTRGQQVTLSCSPISGHRSVSWYQQTPGQGLQFLFEYFSETQRNKGNFPGRFSGRQFSNSRSEMNVSTLELGDSALYLCASSFGTSGSDEQFFGPGTRLTVL.

This chain joins TRBV28 and TRBJ2-2; 11 bases fit TRBD2. Germline CDR1 and CDR2: MDHEN and SYDVKM. V lost 2 bases to trimming and J lost 0 bases; unmatched junction nucleotides: 2. The CDR3 is 17 residues long. For the CDR3, the DNA is TGTGCCAGCAGTTTAGAGGGACTAGCGGCGAACACCGGGGAGCTGTTTTTT. This sequence encodes CASSLEGLAANTGELFF.

A remark on this clonotype: With a much larger clone just one base away, this may be a read error. J is TRBJ1-6 and V is TRBV10-3, with 7 bases identical to TRBD1. Germline CDR1 and CDR2: ENHRY and SYGVKD. The CDR3 has 16 residues. CDR3 protein: CAMSVQGSSYNSPLHF. The CDR3 region has the DNA TGTGCCATGAGTGTACAGGGGAGCTCCTATAATTCACCCCTCCACTTT.

This chain joins TRBV7-6 and TRBJ1-1; the D is unclear. This CDR3 spans 14 amino acids. The V gene's germline CDR1 is SGHVS and CDR2 FNYEAQ. V gave up 3 bases and J gave up 1 base, with 9 bases separating them. The CDR3 nucleotides are TGTGCCAGCAGCTTGTTCCGTGGGAACACTGAAGCTTTCTTT. It codes for CASSLFRGNTEAFF.

On this clonotype: This is likely a read error, given that the CDR3 carries no conserved phenylalanine or tryptophan at its end. The chain has TRBV6-5 and TRBJ2-1, with D hard to call. This CDR3 has 10 residues. V lost 6 bases and J 7 bases, leaving 4 bases between the germline ends. CDR1 and CDR2 from the germline V gene are MNHEY and SVGAGI. CDR3 in DNA: TGTGCCAGCAGGGGGAATGAGCAGTTCCTC. Translation: CASRGNEQFL.

This clonotype has a count of ten or more. J is TRBJ2-5 and V is TRBV7-6; D not resolved. CDR3 length: 12 amino acids. Per germline, CDR1 SGHVS and CDR2 FNYEAQ. The V and J ends lost 2 bases and 1 base respectively, with 2 bases between them. The CDR3 here is CASSLTQETQYF. CDR3 bases: TGTGCCAGCAGCTTAACCCAAGAGACCCAGTACTTC.

Remarks on this clonotype: The junction differs from germline at one of its ends, possibly a read error. The chain is built from TRBV11-2 and TRBJ1-6; unclear D gene. The CDR3 spans 12 residues. Germline values: CDR1 SGHAT, CDR2 FQNNGV. CDR3 DNA sequence: TGTACCAGCAGCTTAGGGTCTTCACCCCTCCACTTT. It codes for CTSSLGSSPLHF.

There are many counts of this clonotype. The chain carries TRBV20-1 and TRBJ2-1; 9 bases are a match to TRBD2. CDR3 length: 14 residues. J gave up 8 bases and V 2 bases, and 7 bases lay outside the gene matches. CDR1 is DFQATT, CDR2 SNEGSKA, per germline (reference sequence). The CDR3 DNA reads as TGCAGTGCTAGATTAGCGGGAGTCAGTGATGAGCAGTTCTTC. Its protein is CSARLAGVSDEQFF.

This clonotype was counted many times. V and J are TRBV6-2 or TRBV6-3 and TRBJ2-7, with a weak D call TRBD1 (8 bases). V was pared by 7 bases and J by 2 bases, with 18 bases between. The CDR3 runs to 15 residues. Germline-derived CDR1 and CDR2 are MNHEY and SVGEGT. In nucleotides, the CDR3 is TGTGCCAGCAACGAACTCACAGGGGGGGCCTACGAGCAGTACTTC. The encoded protein is CASNELTGGAYEQYF.

The V gene is TRBV20-1, the J gene TRBJ2-5, with 11 bases aligning to TRBD2. The CDR3 runs to 17 residues. Losses at the gene ends were 6 bases for V and 2 bases for J; bases not matched to a gene: 14. CDR1 and CDR2 (germline): DFQATT, SNEGSKA (reference sequence). The CDR3 sequence is CSAPDLAGGLRQETQYF. DNA of the CDR3: TGCAGTGCGCCGGACCTAGCGGGAGGACTGAGGCAAGAGACCCAGTACTTC.